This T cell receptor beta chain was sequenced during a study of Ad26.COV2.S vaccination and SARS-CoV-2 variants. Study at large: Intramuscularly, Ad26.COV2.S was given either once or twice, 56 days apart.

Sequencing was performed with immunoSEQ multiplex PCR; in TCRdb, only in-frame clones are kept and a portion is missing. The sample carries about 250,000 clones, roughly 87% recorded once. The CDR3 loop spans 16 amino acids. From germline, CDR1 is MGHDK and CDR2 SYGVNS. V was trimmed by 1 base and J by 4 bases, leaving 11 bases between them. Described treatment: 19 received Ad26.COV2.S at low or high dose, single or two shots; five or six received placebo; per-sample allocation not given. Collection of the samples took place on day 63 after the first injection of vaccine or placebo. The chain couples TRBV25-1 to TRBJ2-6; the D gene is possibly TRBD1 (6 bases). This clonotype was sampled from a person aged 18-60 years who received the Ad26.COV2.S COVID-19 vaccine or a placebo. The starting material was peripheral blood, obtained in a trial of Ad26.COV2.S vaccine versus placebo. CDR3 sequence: CASSEFTGTGANVLTF. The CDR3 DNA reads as TGTGCCAGCAGTGAATTTACAGGGACCGGGGCCAACGTCCTGACTTTC.